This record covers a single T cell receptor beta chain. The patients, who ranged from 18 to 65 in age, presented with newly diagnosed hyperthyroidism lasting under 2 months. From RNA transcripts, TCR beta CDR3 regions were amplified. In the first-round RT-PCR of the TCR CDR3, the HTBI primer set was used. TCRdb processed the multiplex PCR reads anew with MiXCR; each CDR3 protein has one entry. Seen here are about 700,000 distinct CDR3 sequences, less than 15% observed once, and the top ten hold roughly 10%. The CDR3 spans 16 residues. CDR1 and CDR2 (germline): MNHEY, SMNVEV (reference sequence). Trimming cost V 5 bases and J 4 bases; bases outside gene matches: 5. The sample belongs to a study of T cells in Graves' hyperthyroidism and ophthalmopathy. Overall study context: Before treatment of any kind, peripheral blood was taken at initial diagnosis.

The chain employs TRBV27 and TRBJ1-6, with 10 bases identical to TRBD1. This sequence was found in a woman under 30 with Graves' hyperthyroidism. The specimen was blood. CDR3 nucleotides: TGTGCCAGCAGTAGGCGACAGGGGGCGTATAATTCACCCCTCCACTTT. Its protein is CASSRRQGAYNSPLHF.